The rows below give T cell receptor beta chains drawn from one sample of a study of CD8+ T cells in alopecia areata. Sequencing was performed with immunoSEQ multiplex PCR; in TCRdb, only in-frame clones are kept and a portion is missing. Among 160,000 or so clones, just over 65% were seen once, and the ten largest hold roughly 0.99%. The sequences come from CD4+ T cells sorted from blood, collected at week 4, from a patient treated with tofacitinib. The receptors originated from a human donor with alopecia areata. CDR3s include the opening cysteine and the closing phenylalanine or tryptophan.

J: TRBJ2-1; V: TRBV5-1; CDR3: CASSTPTSGGAGEQFF
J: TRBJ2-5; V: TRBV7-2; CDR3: CASNRQAEETQYF
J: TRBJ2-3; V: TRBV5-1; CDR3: CASRTVVTDTQYF
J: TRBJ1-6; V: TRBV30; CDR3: CAWRSQGGSPLHF
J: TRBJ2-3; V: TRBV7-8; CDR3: CASSAPSGGAQDTQYF
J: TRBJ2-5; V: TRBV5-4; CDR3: CASSSDRLETQYF
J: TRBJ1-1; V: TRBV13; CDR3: CASSLRIKAFF
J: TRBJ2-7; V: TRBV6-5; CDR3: CASRTKNRYEQYF
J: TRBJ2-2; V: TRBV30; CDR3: CAWRAPGRNAGELFF
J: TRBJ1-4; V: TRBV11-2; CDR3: CASSLGVTLNEKLFF
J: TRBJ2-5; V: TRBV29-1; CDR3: CSVDGSGWGVVETQYF
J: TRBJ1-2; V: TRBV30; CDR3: CAWALTVNNYGYTF
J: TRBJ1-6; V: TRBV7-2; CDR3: CASSGDRGQSPLHF
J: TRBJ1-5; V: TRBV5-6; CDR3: CASSTSEQGAIQPQHF
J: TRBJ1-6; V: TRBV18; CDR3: CASSPTMGRGAPSALHF